The rows below give T cell receptor beta chains drawn from one sample of a study of cytomegalovirus exposure and HLA in healthy donors. Libraries were prepared by immunoSEQ multiplex PCR; TCRdb keeps only in-frame clonotypes and omits some of them. The table lists a few hundred thousand clones, almost 90% of them singletons. The source material was PBMCs. The receptors were sampled from a woman under 30 in good health and CMV-seronegative. Each CDR3 is given with its conserved first and last residue. The D gene is left open where the match is weak. The size of a clone is reported for some rows only, either as once, few or many, or as a class for expanded clones.

-	-	TRBJ1-2	TRBV5-6	TGTGCCAGCAGCTTGGTCAGCGTTTATGGCTACACCTTC	CASSLVSVYGYTF
-	TRBD1	TRBJ1-2	TRBV6-6	TGTGCCAGCAGTAGACAGGGGGCAGGCTATGGCTACACCTTC	CASSRQGAGYGYTF
-	-	TRBJ1-6	TRBV18	TGTGCCAGCTCACCACAGGGAGATGGTTCACCCCTCCACTTT	CASSPQGDGSPLHF
-	TRBD1	TRBJ1-2	TRBV7-9	TGTGCCAGCAGCTCCGGACAGGGATTGAACTATGGCTACACCTTC	CASSSGQGLNYGYTF
-	TRBD1	TRBJ2-7	TRBV11-2	TGTGCCAGCAGCTTCCCTGGACAGGGCTACGAGCAGTACTTC	CASSFPGQGYEQYF
-	-	TRBJ1-6	TRBV7-6	TGTGCCAGCAGCTCACAAAGCGTCTATAATTCACCCCTCCACTTT	CASSSQSVYNSPLHF
few	-	TRBJ2-5	TRBV4-1	TGCGCCAGCAGCCAAGATTTGTTCGGTTTGGGGGCGCAGGGGACCCAGTACTTC	CASSQDLFGLGAQGTQYF
-	TRBD1	TRBJ1-4	TRBV6-6	TGTGCCAGCATCGGGACAGGGAATGAAAAACTGTTTTTT	CASIGTGNEKLFF
-	-	TRBJ1-2	TRBV5-5	TGTGCCAGCGGGGAAGGACAGACGTTCTATGGCTACACCTTC	CASGEGQTFYGYTF
-	TRBD2	TRBJ2-1	TRBV7-8	TGTGCCAGCAGCTGGGAAAGCGGGGGCTACAATGAGCAGTTCTTC	CASSWESGGYNEQFF
-	TRBD1	TRBJ2-7	TRBV27	TGTGCCAGCAAACAGGGGCCGCTCTCTAGGAACGAGCAGTACTTC	CASKQGPLSRNEQYF
-	TRBD1	TRBJ1-5	TRBV18	TGTGCCAGCTCACTTGTAGGGGGCGGCAATCAGCCCCAGCATTTT	CASSLVGGGNQPQHF
-	-	TRBJ1-2	TRBV7-9	TGTGCCAGCACCTCGAACCGGGTCAGTAGCGGCTACACCTTC	CASTSNRVSSGYTF
-	-	TRBJ1-1	TRBV28	TGTGCCAGCGGCGACTTTGAAGCTTTCTTT	CASGDFEAFF
-	-	TRBJ2-1	TRBV19	TGTGCCAGTAGTATCCCCAGGGGATATTACAATGAGCAGTTCTTC	CASSIPRGYYNEQFF
-	TRBD1	TRBJ2-7	TRBV7-9	TGTGCCAGCAGCTCCTCGGACAGGCCATCCTACGAGCAGTACTTC	CASSSSDRPSYEQYF
-	-	TRBJ1-2	TRBV18	TGTGCCAGCTCACCACTCGCGTCGGGACAAATTTCTGGCTACACCTTC	CASSPLASGQISGYTF
-	-	TRBJ1-1	TRBV5-4	TGTGCCAGCAGCTTGGCGGGGTCTGAAGCTTTCTTT	CASSLAGSEAFF
-	-	TRBJ2-7	TRBV25-1	TGTGCCAGCTCCACCTACGAGCAGTACTTC	CASSTYEQYF
-	-	TRBJ2-2	TRBV18	TGTGCCAGCTCACCCAACGAACAGGGCCATTACACCGGGGAGCTGTTTTTT	CASSPNEQGHYTGELFF
-	-	TRBJ1-2	TRBV5-1	TGCGCCAGCAGCTTGGAGGGGCTAGAAAACTATGGCTACACCTTC	CASSLEGLENYGYTF
-	TRBD1	TRBJ1-6	TRBV5-1	TGCGCCAGCAGCTTGGAGCCAGGGGGCTATTCACCCCTCCACTTT	CASSLEPGGYSPLHF
-	-	TRBJ1-5	TRBV5-8	TGTGCCAGCAGCTTCCGGGACTGGGGCAATCAGCCCCAGCATTTT	CASSFRDWGNQPQHF
-	-	TRBJ2-5	TRBV27	TGTGCCAGCAGTTTAACCAGACAGGCCCAAGAGACCCAGTACTTC	CASSLTRQAQETQYF
-	-	TRBJ2-3	TRBV6-1	TGTGCCAGCAGTGTTGGCGCGGGGGATACGCAGTATTTT	CASSVGAGDTQYF
-	-	TRBJ1-3	TRBV27	TGTGCCAGCAGTTTCAGCTCTGGAAACACCATATATTTT	CASSFSSGNTIYF
many	-	TRBJ2-6	TRBV10-3	TGTGCCATCAGTGAGAAGGAGGGGACTGGGGCCAACGTCCTGACTTTC	CAISEKEGTGANVLTF
-	TRBD1	TRBJ2-7	TRBV5-1	TGCGCCAGCAGCTCCGTAACCGGGACAGGGACCTACGAGCAGTACTTC	CASSSVTGTGTYEQYF
-	-	TRBJ2-2	TRBV5-8	TGTGCCAGCCCCCCCCGGTGGGCTCACACCGGGGAGCTGTTTTTT	CASPPRWAHTGELFF
-	TRBD1	TRBJ2-7	TRBV28	TGTGCCAGCAGTGTAGGACAGGGGCCTTACGAGCAGTACTTC	CASSVGQGPYEQYF